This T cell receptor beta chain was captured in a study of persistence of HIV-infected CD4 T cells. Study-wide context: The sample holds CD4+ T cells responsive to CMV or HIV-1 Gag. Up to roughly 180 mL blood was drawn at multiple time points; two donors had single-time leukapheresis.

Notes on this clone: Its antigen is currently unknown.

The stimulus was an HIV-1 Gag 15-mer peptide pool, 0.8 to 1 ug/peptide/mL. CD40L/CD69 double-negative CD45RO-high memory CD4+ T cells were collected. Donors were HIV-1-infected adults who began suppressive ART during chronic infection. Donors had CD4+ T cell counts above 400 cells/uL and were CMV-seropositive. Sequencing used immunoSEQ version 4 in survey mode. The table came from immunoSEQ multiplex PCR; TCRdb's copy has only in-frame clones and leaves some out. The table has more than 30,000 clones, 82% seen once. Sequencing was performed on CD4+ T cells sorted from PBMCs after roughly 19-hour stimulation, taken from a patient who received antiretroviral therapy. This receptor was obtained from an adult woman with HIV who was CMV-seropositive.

This CDR3 reads CATSRGGSYEQYF. The CDR3, as DNA: TGTGCCACCAGTCGGGGGGGCTCCTACGAGCAGTACTTC. The chain joins TRBV24-1 to TRBJ2-7; TRBD2 matches 8 bases. CDR3 length: 13 amino acids. Germline CDR1 KGHDR, CDR2 SFDVKD. Unmatched junction bases numbered 0, after V lost 6 bases and J lost 0 bases.